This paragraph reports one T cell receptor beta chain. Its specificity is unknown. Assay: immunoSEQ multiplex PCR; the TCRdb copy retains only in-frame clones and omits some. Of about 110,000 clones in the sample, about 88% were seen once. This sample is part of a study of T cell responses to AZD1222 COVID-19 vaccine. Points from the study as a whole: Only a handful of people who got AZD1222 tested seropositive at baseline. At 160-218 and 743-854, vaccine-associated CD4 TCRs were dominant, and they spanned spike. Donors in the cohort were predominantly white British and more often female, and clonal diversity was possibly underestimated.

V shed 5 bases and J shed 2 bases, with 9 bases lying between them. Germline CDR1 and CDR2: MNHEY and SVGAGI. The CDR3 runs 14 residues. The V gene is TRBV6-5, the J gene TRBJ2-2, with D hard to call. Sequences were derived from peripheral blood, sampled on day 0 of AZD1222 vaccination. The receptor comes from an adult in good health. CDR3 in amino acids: CASSLGINTGELFF. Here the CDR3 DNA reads TGTGCCAGCAGTCTAGGGATAAACACCGGGGAGCTGTTTTTT.